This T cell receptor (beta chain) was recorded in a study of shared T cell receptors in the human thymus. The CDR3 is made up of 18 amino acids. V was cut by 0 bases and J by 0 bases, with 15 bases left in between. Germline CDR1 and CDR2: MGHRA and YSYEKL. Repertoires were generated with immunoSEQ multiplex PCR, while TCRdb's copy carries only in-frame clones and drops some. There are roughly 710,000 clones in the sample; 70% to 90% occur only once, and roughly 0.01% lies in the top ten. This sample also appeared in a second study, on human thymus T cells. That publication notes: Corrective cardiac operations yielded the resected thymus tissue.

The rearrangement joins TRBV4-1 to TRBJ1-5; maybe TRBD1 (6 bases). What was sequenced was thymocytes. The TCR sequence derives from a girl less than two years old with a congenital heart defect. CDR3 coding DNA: TGCGCCAGCAGCCAAGACGGGTGGGACACAGATAGCAATCAGCCCCAGCATTTT. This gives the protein CASSQDGWDTDSNQPQHF.